This TCR beta chain emerged from a study of response to subunit inactivated influenza vaccine. TCRdb itself ran the RT-PCR reads through MiXCR, one entry per CDR3 protein. Seen here are roughly 500,000 distinct CDR3 sequences, 25% observed once, and the top ten hold under 2.5%. The CDR3 sequence is 14 residues long. The V gene end was trimmed by 5 bases and the J gene end by 5 bases; junction bases not matched to a gene: 7. Germline-derived CDR1 and CDR2 are KGHDR and SFDVKD. About this clonotype itself: Its target is unknown.

Whole-study findings and limits: It was suggested by the authors that few new T cells are recruited by each seasonal influenza vaccination.

The sequence was collected from a man aged 50 or older who received an inactivated influenza vaccine. The sequencing here drew on CD4+ T cells sorted from PBMCs, taken roughly 5 days after vaccination. The J gene is TRBJ2-5, the V gene TRBV24-1; 7 nucleotides line up with TRBD2. Here the CDR3 DNA reads TGTGCCACCAGTGGGGGGGGTCTTTTGGAGACCCAGTACTTC. Translating gives CATSGGGLLETQYF.